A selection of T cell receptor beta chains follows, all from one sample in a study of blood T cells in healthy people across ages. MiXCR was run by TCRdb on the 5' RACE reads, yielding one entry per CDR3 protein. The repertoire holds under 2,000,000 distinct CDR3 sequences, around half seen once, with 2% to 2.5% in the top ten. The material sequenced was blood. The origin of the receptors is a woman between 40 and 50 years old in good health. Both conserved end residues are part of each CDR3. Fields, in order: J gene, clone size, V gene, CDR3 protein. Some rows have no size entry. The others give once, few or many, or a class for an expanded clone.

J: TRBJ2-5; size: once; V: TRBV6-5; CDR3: CASSYMRRETQYF
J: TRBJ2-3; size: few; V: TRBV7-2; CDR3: CASSSPAGVTDTQYF
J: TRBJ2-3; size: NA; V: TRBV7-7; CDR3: CASSKTSGGIDTQYF
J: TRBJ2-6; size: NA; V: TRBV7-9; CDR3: CASSRGSTGANVLTF
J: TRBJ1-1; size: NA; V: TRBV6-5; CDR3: CASSYRPGMNTEAFF
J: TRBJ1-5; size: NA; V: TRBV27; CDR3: CASSPTYSNQPQHF
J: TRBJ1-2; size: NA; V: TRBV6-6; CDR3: CASSREGGTNYGYTF
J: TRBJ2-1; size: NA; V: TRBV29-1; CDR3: CSVGISGQQYNEQFF
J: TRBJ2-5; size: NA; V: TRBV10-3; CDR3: CAISERGAQETQYF
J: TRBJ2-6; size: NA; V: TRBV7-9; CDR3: CASSFWGIAGANVLTF
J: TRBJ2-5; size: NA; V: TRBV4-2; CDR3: CASSPSGGAVQETQYF
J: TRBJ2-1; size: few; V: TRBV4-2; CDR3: CASSLTLQGAQFF
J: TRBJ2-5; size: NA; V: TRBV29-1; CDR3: CSVVTGLANETQYF
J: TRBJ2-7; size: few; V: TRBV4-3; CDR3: CASSQDAGDEQYF
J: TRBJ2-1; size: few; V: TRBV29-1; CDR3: CSVEGLPGRYNEQFF
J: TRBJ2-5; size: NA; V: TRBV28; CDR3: CASSLRSGGKETQYF
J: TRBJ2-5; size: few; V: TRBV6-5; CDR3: CASSYRPLGTSGGQETQYF
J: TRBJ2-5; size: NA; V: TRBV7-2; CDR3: CASSLGEGVGETQYF
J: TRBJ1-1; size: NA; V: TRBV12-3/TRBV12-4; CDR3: CASSLPGRKVAFF
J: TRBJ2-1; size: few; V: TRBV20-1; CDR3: CSAGSGEAYNEQFF
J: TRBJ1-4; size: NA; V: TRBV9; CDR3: CASSRRIGEKLFF
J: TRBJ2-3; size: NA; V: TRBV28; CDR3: CASSTDQRDGTDTQYF
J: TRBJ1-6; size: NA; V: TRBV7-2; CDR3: CASSLSRSDGSPPHF
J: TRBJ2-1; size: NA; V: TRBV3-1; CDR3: CASSHRAGGPYKEQFF
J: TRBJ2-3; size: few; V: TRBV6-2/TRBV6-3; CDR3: CASSYPGLTDTQYF
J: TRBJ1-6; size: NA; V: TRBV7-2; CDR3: CASSPGTGGSPLHF
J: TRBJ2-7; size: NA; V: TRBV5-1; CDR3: CASRPGLAGPNEQYF